This T cell receptor (beta chain) originates from a study of OX40 agonist ivuxolimab in advanced cancers. As for the study in general: Ivuxolimab, an antibody that agonizes OX40 (CD134), was administered to the patients. Study-wide points: It was also the case that some nonresponders had low normalized T-cell clonal expansion.

The V segment lost 5 bases and the J segment 4 bases; nucleotides outside the gene matches: 4. Germline loops: CDR1 GTSNPN, CDR2 SVGIG (reference sequence). The CDR3 loop spans 13 amino acids. Notes on this clone: Antigen unknown.

The protocol was immunoSEQ multiplex PCR, while the TCRdb copy is restricted to in-frame clones and leaves out a portion. This repertoire shows 80,000 to 100,000 clones, about 90% found once; its top ten account for around 0.51%. J is TRBJ1-2 and V is TRBV30, with 10 positions matching TRBD1. The origin of this receptor is an adult with an advanced solid tumor such as melanoma, head and neck, liver or kidney cancer. Sequencing was performed on CD4+ or CD8+ T cells sorted from blood, taken in a trial of the OX40 agonist ivuxolimab. CDR3 DNA sequence: TGTGCCTGGTCTTGGGACAGGGGCTATGGCTACACCTTC. Amino acids: CAWSWDRGYGYTF.